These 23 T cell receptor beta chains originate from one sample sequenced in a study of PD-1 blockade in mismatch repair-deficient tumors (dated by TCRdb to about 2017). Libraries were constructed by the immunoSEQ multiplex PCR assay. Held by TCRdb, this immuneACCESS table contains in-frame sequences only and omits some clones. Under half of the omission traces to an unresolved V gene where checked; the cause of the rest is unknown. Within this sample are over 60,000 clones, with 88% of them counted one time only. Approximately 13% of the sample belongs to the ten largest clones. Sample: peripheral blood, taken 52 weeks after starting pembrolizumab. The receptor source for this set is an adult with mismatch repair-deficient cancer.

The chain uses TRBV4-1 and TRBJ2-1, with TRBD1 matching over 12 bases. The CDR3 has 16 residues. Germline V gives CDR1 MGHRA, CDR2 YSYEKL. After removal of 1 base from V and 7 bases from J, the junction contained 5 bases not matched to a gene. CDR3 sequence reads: CASSQGRGQGANEQFF. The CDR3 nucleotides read TGCGCCAGCAGCCAAGGTAGGGGACAGGGGGCGAATGAGCAGTTCTTC.

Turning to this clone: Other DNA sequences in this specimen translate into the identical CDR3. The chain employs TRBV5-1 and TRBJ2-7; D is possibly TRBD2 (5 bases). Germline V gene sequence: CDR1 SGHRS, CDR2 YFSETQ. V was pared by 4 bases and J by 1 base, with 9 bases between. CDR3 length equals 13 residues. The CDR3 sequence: CASSTRGSYEQYF. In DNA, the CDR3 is TGCGCCAGCAGCACCCGGGGTTCCTACGAGCAGTACTTC. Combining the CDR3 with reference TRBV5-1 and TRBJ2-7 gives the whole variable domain KAGVTQTPRYLIKTRGQQVTLSCSPISGHRSVSWYQQTPGQGLQFLFEYFSETQRNKGNFPGRFSGRQFSNSRSEMNVSTLELGDSALYLCASSTRGSYEQYFGPGTRLTVT.

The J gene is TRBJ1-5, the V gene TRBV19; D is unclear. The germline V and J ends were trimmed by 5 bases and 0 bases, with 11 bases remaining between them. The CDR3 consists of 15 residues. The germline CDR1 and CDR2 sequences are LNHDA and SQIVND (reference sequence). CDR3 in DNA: TGTGCCAGTAGTCCCCACCTAAATAGCAATCAGCCCCAGCATTTT. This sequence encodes CASSPHLNSNQPQHF.

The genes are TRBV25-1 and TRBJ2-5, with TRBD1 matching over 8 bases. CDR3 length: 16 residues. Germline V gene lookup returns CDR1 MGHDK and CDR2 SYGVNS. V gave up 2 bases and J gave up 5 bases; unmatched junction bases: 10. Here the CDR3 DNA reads TGTGCCAGCAGTGAACTGGGCCAGGGGGCGCTTGAGACCCAGTACTTC. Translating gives CASSELGQGALETQYF.

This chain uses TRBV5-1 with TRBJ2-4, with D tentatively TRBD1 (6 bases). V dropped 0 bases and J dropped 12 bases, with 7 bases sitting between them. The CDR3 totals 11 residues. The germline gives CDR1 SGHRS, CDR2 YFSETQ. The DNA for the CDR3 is TGCGCCAGCAGCTTGGGGACAGATCAGTACTTC. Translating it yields CASSLGTDQYF.

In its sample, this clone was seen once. The CDR3 here is CASSQDPYRGSTDTQYF. In DNA form, the CDR3 reads TGCGCCAGCAGCCAAGATCCCTACAGGGGTAGCACAGATACGCAGTATTTT. This chain uses TRBV4-3 with TRBJ2-3; 7 positions agree with TRBD1. This CDR3 spans 17 amino acids. Germline V gene data show CDR1 as LGHNA and CDR2 as YSLEER. V shed 0 bases and J 0 bases; nucleotides not matched to a gene: 6.

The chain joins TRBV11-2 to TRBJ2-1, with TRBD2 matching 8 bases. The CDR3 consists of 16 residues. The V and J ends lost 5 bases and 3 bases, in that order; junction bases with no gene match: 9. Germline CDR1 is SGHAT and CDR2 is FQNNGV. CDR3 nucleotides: TGTGCCAGCAGCCCACGCCCGGGGACTAGCTACAATGAGCAGTTCTTC. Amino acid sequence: CASSPRPGTSYNEQFF.

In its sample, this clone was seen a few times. CDR3 sequence: CAWRGTGGYEQYF. The DNA of the CDR3 is TGTGCCTGGCGAGGGACAGGCGGCTACGAGCAGTACTTC. The genes are TRBV30 and TRBJ2-7; 8 bases align to TRBD1. The V gene's germline CDR1 is GTSNPN and CDR2 SVGIG (reference sequence). The CDR3 is 13 residues long. The J segment lost 3 bases and the V segment lost 5 bases, leaving 6 bases of the junction unmatched. Combining the CDR3 with reference TRBV30 and TRBJ2-7 gives the whole variable domain SQTIHQWPATLVQPVGSPLSLECTVEGTSNPNLYWYRQAAGRGLQLLFYSVGIGQISSEVPQNLSASRPQDRQFILSSKKLLLSDSGFYLCAWRGTGGYEQYFGPGTRLTVT.

The CDR3 sequence: CASSPLGMHEQYF. DNA of the CDR3: TGTGCCAGCAGTCCCTTGGGTATGCACGAGCAGTACTTC. V gene TRBV27 combines with J gene TRBJ2-7; D unclear. CDR3 length equals 13 residues. V was pared by 5 bases and J by 5 bases, with 13 bases between. Per germline, CDR1 MNHEY and CDR2 SMNVEV (reference sequence).

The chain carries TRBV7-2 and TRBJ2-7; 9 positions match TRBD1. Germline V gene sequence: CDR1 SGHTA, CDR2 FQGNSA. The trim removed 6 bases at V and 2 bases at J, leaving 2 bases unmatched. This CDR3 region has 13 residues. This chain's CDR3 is CASRRQGAYEQYF. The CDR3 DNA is TGTGCCAGCAGGCGACAGGGGGCCTACGAGCAGTACTTC.

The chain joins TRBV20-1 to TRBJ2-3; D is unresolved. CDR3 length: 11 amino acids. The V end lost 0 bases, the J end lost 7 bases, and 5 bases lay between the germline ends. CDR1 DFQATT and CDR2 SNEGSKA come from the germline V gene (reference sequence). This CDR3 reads CSARDKHTQYF. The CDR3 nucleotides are TGCAGTGCTAGAGATAAACATACGCAGTATTTT.

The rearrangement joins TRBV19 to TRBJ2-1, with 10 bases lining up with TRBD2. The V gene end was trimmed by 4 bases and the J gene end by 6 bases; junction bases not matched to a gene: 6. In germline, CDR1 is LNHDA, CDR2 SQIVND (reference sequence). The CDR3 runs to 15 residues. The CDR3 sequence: CASSTASGSFNEQFF. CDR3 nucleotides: TGTGCCAGTAGTACAGCTAGCGGGAGTTTCAATGAGCAGTTCTTC. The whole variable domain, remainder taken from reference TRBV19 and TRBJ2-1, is DGGITQSPKYLFRKEGQNVTLSCEQNLNHDAMYWYRQDPGQGLRLIYYSQIVNDFQKGDIAEGYSVSREKKESFPLTVTSAQKNPTAFYLCASSTASGSFNEQFFGPGTRLTVL.

The CDR3 DNA sequence: TGTGCCAGCTTAGACGGGGGGGCCGGGAACTACGAGCAGTACTTC. The encoded protein is CASLDGGAGNYEQYF. The V and J genes are TRBV18 and TRBJ2-7; 8 nucleotides line up with TRBD2. Trimming removed 7 bases from V and 3 bases from J; junction bases left unmatched: 11. CDR3 size: 15 residues. Germline values: CDR1 KGHSH, CDR2 LQKENI.

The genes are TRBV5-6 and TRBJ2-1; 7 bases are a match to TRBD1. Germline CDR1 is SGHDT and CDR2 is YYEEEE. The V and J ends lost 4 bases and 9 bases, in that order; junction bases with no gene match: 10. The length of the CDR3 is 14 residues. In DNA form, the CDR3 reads TGTGCCAGCAGCCCGGGACAGCCAGGAGGTGAGCAGTTCTTC. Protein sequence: CASSPGQPGGEQFF.

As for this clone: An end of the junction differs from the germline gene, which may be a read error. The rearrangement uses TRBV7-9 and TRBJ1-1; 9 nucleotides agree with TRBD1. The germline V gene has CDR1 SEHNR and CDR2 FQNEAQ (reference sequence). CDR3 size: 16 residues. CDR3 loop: CASSLAWDRENTEAFF. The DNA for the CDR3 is TGTGCCAGCAGCCTAGCCTGGGACAGGGAGAACACTGAAGCTTTCTTT.

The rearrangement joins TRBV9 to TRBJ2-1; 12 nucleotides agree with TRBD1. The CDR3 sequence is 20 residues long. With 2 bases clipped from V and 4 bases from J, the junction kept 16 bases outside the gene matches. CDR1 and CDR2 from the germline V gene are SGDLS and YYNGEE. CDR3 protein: CASSVAGTGGRRGTYNEQFF. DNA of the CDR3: TGTGCCAGCAGCGTGGCTGGGACAGGGGGCAGGCGGGGGACGTACAATGAGCAGTTCTTC. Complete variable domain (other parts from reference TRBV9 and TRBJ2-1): DSGVTQTPKHLITATGQRVTLRCSPRSGDLSVYWYQQSLDQGLQFLIQYYNGEERAKGNILERFSAQQFPDLHSELNLSSLELGDSALYFCASSVAGTGGRRGTYNEQFFGPGTRLTVL.

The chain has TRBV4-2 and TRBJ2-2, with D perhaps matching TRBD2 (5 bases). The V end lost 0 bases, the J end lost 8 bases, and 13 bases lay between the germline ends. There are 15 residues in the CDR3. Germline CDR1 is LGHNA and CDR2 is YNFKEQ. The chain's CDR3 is CASSQDLGTGGELFF. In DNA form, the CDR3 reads TGTGCCAGCAGCCAAGACTTAGGAACGGGAGGGGAGCTGTTTTTT.

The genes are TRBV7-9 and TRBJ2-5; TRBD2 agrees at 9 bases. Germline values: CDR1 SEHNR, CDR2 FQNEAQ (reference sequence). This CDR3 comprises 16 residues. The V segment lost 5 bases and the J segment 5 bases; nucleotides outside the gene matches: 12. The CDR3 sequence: CASSTGASGIWETQYF. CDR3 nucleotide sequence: TGTGCCAGCAGCACGGGGGCTAGCGGGATCTGGGAGACCCAGTACTTC.

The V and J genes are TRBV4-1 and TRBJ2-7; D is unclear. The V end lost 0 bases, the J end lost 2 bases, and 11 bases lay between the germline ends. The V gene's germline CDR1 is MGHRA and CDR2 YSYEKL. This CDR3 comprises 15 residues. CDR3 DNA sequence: TGCGCCAGCAGCCAAGAAGCCAGCCGCACCTACGAGCAGTACTTC. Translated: CASSQEASRTYEQYF.

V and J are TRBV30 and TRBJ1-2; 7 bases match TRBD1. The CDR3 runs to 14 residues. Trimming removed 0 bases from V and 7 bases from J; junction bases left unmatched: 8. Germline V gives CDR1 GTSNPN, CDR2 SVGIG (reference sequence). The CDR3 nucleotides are TGTGCCTGGAGTGTAAGGAGAGGGGGCACTGGCTACACCTTC. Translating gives CAWSVRRGGTGYTF.

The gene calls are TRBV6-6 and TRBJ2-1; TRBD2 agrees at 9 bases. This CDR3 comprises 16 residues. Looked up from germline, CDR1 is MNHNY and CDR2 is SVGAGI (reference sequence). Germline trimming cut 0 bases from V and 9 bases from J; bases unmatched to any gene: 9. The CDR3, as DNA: TGTGCCAGCAGTTACTCGATTGGCGGGAGGGCTAGTGAGCAGTTCTTC. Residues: CASSYSIGGRASEQFF.

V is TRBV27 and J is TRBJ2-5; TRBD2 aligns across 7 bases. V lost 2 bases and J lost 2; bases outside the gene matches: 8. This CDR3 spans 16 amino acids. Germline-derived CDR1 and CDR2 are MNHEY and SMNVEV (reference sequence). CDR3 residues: CASSLAFWGGQETQYF. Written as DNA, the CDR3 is TGTGCCAGCAGTTTAGCTTTCTGGGGAGGGCAAGAGACCCAGTACTTC.

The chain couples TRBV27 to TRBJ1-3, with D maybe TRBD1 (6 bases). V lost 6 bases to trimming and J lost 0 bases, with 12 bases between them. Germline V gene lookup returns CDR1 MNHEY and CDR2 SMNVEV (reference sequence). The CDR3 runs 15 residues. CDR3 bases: TGTGCCAGCAGACCGACAGGACACTCTGGAAACACCATATATTTT. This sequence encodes CASRPTGHSGNTIYF.